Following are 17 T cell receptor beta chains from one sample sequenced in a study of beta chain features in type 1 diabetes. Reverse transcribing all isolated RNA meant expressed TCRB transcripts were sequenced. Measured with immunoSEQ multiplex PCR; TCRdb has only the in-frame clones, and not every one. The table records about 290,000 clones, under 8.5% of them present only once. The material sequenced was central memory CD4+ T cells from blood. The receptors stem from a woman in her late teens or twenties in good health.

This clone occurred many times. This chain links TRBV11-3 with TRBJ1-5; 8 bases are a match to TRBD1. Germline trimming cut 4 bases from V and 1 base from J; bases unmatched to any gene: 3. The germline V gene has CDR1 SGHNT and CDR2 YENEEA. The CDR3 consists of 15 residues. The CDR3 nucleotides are TGTGCCAGCAGCTCGGACAGGGCGAGCAATCAGCCCCAGCATTTT. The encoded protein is CASSSDRASNQPQHF.

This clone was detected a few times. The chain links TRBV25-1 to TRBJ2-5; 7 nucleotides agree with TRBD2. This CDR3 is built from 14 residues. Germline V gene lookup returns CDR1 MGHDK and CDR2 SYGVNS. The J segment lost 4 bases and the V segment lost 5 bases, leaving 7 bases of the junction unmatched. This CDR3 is CASSRGSIRETQYF. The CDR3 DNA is TGTGCCAGCAGTCGCGGGAGTATCCGAGAGACCCAGTACTTC. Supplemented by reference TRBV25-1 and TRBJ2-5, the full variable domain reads EADIYQTPRYLVIGTGKKITLECSQTMGHDKMYWYQQDPGMELHLIHYSYGVNSTEKGDLSSESTVSRIRTEHFPLTLESARPSHTSQYLCASSRGSIRETQYFGPGTRLLVL.

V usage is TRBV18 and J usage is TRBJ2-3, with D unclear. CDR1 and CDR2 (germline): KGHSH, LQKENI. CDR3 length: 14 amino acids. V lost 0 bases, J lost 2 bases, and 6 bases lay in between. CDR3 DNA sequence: TGTGCCAGCTCACCACCAACAGTCACAGATACGCAGTATTTT. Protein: CASSPPTVTDTQYF. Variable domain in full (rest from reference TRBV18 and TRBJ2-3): NAGVMQNPRHLVRRRGQEARLRCSPMKGHSHVYWYRQLPEEGLKFMVYLQKENIIDESGMPKERFSAEFPKEGPSILRIQQVVRGDSAAYFCASSPPTVTDTQYFGPGTRLTVL.

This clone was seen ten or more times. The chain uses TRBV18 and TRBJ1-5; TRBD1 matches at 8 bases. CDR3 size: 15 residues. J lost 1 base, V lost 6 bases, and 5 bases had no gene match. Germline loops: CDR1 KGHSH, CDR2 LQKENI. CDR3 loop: CASSDRGRSNQPQHF. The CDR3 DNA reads TGTGCCAGCTCCGACAGGGGCCGGAGCAATCAGCCCCAGCATTTT.

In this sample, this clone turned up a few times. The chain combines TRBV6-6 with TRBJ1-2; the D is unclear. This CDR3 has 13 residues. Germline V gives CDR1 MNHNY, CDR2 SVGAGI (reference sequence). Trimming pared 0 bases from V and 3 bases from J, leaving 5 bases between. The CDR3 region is CASSYSWDYGYTF. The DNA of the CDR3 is TGTGCCAGCAGTTACTCGTGGGACTATGGCTACACCTTC.

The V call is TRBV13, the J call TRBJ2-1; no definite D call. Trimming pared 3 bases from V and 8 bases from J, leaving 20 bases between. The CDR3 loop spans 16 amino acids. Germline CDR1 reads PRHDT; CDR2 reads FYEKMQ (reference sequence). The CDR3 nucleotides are TGTGCCAGCAGCTTCCTGCCCCTCGCTTCCATCCATGAGCAGTTCTTC. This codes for CASSFLPLASIHEQFF.

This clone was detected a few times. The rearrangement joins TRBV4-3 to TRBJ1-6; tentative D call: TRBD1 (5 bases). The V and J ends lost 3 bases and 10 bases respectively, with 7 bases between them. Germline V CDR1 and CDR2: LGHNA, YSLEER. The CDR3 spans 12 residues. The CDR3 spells CASSHRGSPLHF. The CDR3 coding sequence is TGCGCCAGCAGCCATAGGGGATCACCCCTCCACTTT.

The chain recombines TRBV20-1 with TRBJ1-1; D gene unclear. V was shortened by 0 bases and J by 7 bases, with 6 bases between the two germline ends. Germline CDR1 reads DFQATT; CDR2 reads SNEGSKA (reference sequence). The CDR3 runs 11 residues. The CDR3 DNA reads TGCAGTGCTAGAGAACAGTTTGAAGCTTTCTTT. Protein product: CSAREQFEAFF.

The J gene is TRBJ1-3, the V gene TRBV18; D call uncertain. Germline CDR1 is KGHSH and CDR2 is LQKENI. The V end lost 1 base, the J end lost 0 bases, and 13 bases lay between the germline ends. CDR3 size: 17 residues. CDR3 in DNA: TGTGCCAGCTCACCACAATGGCTACAGAGCTCTGGAAACACCATATATTTT. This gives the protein CASSPQWLQSSGNTIYF.

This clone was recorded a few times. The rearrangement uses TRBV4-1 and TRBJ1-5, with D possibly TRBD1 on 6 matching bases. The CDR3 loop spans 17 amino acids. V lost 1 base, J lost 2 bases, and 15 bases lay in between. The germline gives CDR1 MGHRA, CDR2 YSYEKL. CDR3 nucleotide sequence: TGCGCCAGCAGCCAAGGAGGGGGGACACCAGGCAATCAGCCCCAGCATTTT. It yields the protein CASSQGGGTPGNQPQHF.

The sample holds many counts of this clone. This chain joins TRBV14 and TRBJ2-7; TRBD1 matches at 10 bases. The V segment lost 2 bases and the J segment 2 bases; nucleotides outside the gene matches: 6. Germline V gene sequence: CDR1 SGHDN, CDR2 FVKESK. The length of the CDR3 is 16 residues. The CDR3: CASSQLAGQGAYEQYV. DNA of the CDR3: TGTGCCAGCAGCCAATTAGCCGGACAGGGGGCCTACGAGCAGTACGTC.

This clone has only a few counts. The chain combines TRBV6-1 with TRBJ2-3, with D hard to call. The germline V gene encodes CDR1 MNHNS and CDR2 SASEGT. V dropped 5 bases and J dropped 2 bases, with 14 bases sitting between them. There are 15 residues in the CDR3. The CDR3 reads CASSTYGGLTDTQYF. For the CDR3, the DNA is TGTGCCAGCAGTACGTATGGTGGGCTCACAGATACGCAGTATTTT.

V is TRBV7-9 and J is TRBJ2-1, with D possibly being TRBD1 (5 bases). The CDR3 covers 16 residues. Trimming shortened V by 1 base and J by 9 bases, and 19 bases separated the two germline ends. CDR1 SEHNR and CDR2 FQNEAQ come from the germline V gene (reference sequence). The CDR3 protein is CASSLGRQGKVVEQFF. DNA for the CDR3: TGTGCCAGCAGCTTAGGCCGCCAGGGTAAGGTGGTTGAGCAGTTCTTC.

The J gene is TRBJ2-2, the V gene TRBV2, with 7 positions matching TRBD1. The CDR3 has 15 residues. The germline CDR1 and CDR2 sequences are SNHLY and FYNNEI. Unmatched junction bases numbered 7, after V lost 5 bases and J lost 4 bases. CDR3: CASSRDSLRTGELFF. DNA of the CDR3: TGTGCCAGCAGTCGGGACAGTCTACGCACCGGGGAGCTGTTTTTT.

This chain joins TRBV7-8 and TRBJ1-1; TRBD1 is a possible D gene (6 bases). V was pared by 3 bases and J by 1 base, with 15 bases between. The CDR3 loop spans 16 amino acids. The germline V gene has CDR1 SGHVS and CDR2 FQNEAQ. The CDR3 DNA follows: TGTGCCAGCAGCTTGAGCGCGGGGGCCTCGAACACTGAAGCTTTCTTT. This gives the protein CASSLSAGASNTEAFF.

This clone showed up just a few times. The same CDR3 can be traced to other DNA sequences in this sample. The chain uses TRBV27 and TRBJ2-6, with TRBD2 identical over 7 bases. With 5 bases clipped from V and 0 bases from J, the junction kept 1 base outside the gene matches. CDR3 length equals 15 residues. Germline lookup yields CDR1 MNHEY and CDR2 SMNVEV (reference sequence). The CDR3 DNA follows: TGTGCCAGCAGTGGCGGGGGCTCTGGGGCCAACGTCCTGACTTTC. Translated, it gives CASSGGGSGANVLTF. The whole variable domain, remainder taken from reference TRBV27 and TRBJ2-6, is EAQVTQNPRYLITVTGKKLTVTCSQNMNHEYMSWYRQDPGLGLRQIYYSMNVEVTDKGDVPEGYKVSRKEKRNFPLILESPSPNQTSLYFCASSGGGSGANVLTFGAGSRLTVL.

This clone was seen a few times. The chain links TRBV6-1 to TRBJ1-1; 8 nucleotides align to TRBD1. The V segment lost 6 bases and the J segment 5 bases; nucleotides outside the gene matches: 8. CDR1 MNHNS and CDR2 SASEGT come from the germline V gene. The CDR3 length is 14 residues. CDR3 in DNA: TGTGCCAGCAGCCCCAGGGGGCAATGGACTGAAGCTTTCTTT. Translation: CASSPRGQWTEAFF.